This T cell receptor (beta chain) appears in the sequencing data of a study of cytomegalovirus exposure and HLA in healthy donors. Findings and caveats of the study: In a later analysis, at a false discovery rate of 0.05, fewer than 20,000 TCR beta sequences matched HLA alleles. Investigators reported fewer than 200 TCR beta chains as tied to cytomegalovirus. Researchers reported in a later analysis that common viral pathogens appeared linked to several top clusters.

The study ran its PCR with 60 Vbeta and 13 Jbeta primers. Assay used: immunoSEQ multiplex PCR; TCRdb lists only in-frame clones, some missing. The table has about 270,000 clones, under 80% seen once. The CDR3 sequence is 14 residues long. With V trimmed by 5 bases and J by 4 bases, 8 bases remained unmatched. Germline V gene lookup returns CDR1 SGDLS and CDR2 YYNGEE. Comments on this clone: The antigen is not known.

The V gene is TRBV9, the J gene TRBJ1-1; 7 bases line up with TRBD1. The receptor was isolated from a female donor in good health and CMV-seronegative. Sequenced input: PBMCs. In nucleotides, the CDR3 is TGTGCCAGCAGTTTGACAGGGTGGTTCACTGAAGCTTTCTTT. Amino acids: CASSLTGWFTEAFF.